This T cell receptor beta chain emerged from a study of CD8 T cells in ankylosing spondylitis. The V gene lost 0 bases and the J gene lost 3 bases, with 6 bases spanning the gap. This CDR3 has 14 residues. Germline CDR1 and CDR2: LGHNA and YNFKEQ. This clonotype was seen repeatedly, ten times or more. Each CDR3 protein gets one entry after TCRdb re-called the 5' RACE reads with MiXCR. The table lists over 75,000 distinct CDR3 sequences, roughly 9.6% of them singletons. The genes are TRBV4-2 and TRBJ2-1; no reliable D call. This receptor was obtained from a male donor with ankylosing spondylitis or in good health (not recorded which). The sample comprised blood, either unsorted or a sorted T cell fraction (not recorded which). In DNA, the CDR3 is TGTGCCAGCAGCCAAGATTACCTCTACAATGAGCAGTTCTTC. It encodes CASSQDYLYNEQFF.